Listed here is a single T cell receptor (beta chain). The antigen is unknown. Patient tissue came from resections in Japan or China, 2014–2017. Each case's diagnosis was confirmed by two pathologists on H&E. This sample was included in a study of immune evolution from preneoplasia to lung adenocarcinoma. Study in general: HLA loss of heterozygosity: under 7.5% AIS, about 15% MIA, around 33% ADC, none AAH.

Study observations and caveats: Top clone frequencies peaked in normal lung, apparently declining through invasive adenocarcinoma.

Assay used: immunoSEQ multiplex PCR; TCRdb lists only in-frame clones, some missing. Among about 3,700 clones listed, 82% were seen once. CDR3 length: 15 residues. The trim removed 4 bases at V and 6 bases at J, leaving 4 bases unmatched. Germline loops: CDR1 LNHNV, CDR2 YYDKDF (reference sequence). J is TRBJ2-1 and V is TRBV15, with 12 bases matching TRBD2. Sequences were obtained from FFPE invasive lung adenocarcinoma tissue. The TCR was taken from a person aged 70 to 79 with invasive lung adenocarcinoma. CDR3 in amino acids: CATSIRLAGVNEQFF. The DNA for the CDR3 is TGTGCCACCAGCATACGACTAGCGGGAGTCAATGAGCAGTTCTTC.